This T cell receptor (beta chain) comes out of a study of T cells in Graves' hyperthyroidism and ophthalmopathy. Study information: The authors collected peripheral blood at initial diagnosis, before any treatment. Study-level points and caveats: Most expanded thyroid clonotypes above 0.001 also appeared in blood.

RNA transcripts were the template for amplifying TCR beta CDR3 regions. Using the HTBI primer set, a first-round RT-PCR was run on the TCR CDR3. TCRdb recomputed calls from the multiplex PCR reads with MiXCR, one row per CDR3 protein. The table includes approximately 400,000 distinct CDR3 sequences, about 14% detected once. After removal of 0 bases from V and 2 bases from J, the junction contained 3 bases not matched to a gene. The CDR3 totals 17 residues. Germline V gene sequence: CDR1 SNHLY, CDR2 FYNNEI. A NOSPECS grade of at least 4, a Clinical Activity Score of at least 3 and duration under 3 months were recorded in ophthalmopathy patients. Clinical symptoms, serum thyroxine, TRAb, thyroid ultrasound and orbital computed tomography established diagnosis. This clonotype was picked up many times. Its antigen remains unidentified.

V and J are TRBV2 and TRBJ2-1, with 11 bases that match TRBD1. This sequence was found in a middle-aged man with Graves' ophthalmopathy. Sequencing input: blood. CDR3 in DNA: TGTGCCAGCAGTGAAGCGCCGGGACAGGGGGCCTACAATGAGCAGTTCTTC. It codes for CASSEAPGQGAYNEQFF.